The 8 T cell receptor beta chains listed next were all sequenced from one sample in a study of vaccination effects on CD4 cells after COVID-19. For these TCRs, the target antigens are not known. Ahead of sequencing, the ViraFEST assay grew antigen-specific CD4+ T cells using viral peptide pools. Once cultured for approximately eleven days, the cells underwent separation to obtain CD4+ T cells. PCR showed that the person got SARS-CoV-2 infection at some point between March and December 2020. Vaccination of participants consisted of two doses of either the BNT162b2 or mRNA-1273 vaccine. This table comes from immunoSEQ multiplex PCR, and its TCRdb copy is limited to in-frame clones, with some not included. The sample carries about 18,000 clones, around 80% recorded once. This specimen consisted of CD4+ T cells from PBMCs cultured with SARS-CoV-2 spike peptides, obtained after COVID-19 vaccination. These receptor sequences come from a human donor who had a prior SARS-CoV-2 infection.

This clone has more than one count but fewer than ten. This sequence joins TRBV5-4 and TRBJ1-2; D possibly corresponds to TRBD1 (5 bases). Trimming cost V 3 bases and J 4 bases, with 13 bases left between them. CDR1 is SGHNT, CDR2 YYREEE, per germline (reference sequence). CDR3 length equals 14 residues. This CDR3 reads CASSWGTGLYGYTF. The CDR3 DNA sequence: TGTGCCAGCAGCTGGGGGACGGGACTCTATGGCTACACCTTC.

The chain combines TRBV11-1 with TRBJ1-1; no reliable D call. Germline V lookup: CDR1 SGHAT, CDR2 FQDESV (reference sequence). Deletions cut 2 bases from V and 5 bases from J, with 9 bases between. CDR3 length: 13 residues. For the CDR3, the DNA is TGTGCCAGCAGCTTACTTAGTGGAACTGAAGCTTTCTTT. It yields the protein CASSLLSGTEAFF.

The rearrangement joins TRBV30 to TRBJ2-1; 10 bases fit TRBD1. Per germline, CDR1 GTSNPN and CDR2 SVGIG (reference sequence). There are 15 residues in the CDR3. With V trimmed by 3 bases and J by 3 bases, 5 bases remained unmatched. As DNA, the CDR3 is TGTGCCTGGAGCCAGGGACAGGGGTTCTACAATGAGCAGTTCTTC. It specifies CAWSQGQGFYNEQFF.

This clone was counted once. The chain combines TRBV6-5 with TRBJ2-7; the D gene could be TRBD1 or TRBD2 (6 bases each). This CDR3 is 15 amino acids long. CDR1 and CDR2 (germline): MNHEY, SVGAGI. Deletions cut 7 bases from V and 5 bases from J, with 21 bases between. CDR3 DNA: TGTGCCAGCAAACTCGGGGGCCTCCTTTCGGACGAGCAGTACTTC. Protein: CASKLGGLLSDEQYF.

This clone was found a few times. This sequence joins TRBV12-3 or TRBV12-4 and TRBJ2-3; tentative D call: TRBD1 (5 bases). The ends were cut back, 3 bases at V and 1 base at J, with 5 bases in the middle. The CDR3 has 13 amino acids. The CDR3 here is CASSLGRTDTQYF. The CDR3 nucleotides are TGTGCCAGCAGTTTGGGGCGCACAGATACGCAGTATTTT.

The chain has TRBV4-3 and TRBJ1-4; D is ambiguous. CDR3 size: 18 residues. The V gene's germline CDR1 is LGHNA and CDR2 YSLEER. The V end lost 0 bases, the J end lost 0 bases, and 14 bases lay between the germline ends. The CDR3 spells CASSQERVRPATNEKLFF. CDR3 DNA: TGCGCCAGCAGCCAAGAACGGGTCCGACCGGCAACTAATGAAAAACTGTTTTTT.

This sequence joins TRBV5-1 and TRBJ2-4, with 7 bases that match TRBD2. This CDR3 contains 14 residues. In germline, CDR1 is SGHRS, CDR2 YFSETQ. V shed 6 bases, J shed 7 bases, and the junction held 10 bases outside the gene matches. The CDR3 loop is CASTLGGESNIQYF. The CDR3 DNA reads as TGCGCCAGCACCCTGGGGGGGGAGTCGAACATTCAGTACTTC.

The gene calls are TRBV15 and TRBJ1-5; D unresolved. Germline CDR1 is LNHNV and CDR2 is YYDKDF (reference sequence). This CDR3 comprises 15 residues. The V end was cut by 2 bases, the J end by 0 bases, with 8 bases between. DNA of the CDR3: TGTGCCACCAGCAGAAGGAGATATAGCAATCAGCCCCAGCATTTT. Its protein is CATSRRRYSNQPQHF.